This T cell receptor (beta chain) was sequenced during a study of blood T cell repertoires in COVID-19. Clones were read by immunoSEQ multiplex PCR, and TCRdb kept only the in-frame ones, dropping some. The sample holds 200,000 to 250,000 clones; about 91% are singletons and the top ten take around 1.5%. The receptor was derived from a man between 18 and 35 years old with active or convalescent COVID-19. Sequenced: peripheral blood.

DNA of the CDR3: TGCGCCAGCAGCGAAGGACTATGGACTAGCGGGAGGGCCGATGAGCAGTTCTTC. As protein: CASSEGLWTSGRADEQFF. The chain combines TRBV5-1 with TRBJ2-1, with 15 positions matching TRBD2. There are 18 residues in the CDR3. Trimming cost V 4 bases and J 8 bases; bases outside gene matches: 13. Germline V gene sequence: CDR1 SGHRS, CDR2 YFSETQ. The whole variable domain, filled in from reference TRBV5-1 and TRBJ2-1, reads KAGVTQTPRYLIKTRGQQVTLSCSPISGHRSVSWYQQTPGQGLQFLFEYFSETQRNKGNFPGRFSGRQFSNSRSEMNVSTLELGDSALYLCASSEGLWTSGRADEQFFGPGTRLTVL.